Listed here are 8 T cell receptor beta chains from one sample, sequenced in a study of T cells in localized non-small cell lung cancer. Assay: immunoSEQ multiplex PCR; the TCRdb copy retains only in-frame clones and omits some. This sample has about 2,800 clones; around 28% occur once, and the top ten carry roughly a fifth. The sample here was lung tumor tissue, taken before any cancer treatment. All receptors derive from a male donor aged 60 or older with stage II squamous cell lung carcinoma.

The V gene is TRBV19, the J gene TRBJ2-6; D not resolved. The CDR3 runs to 15 residues. CDR1 and CDR2 (germline): LNHDA, SQIVND (reference sequence). Between the trimmed V and J ends, which lost 5 bases and 2 bases, there was a span of 10 bases. CDR3 nucleotides: TGTGCCAGTAGTCCTAGTGCAACTGGGGCCAACGTCCTGACTTTC. Translated, it gives CASSPSATGANVLTF. The variable domain in full, completed from reference TRBV19 and TRBJ2-6, reads DGGITQSPKYLFRKEGQNVTLSCEQNLNHDAMYWYRQDPGQGLRLIYYSQIVNDFQKGDIAEGYSVSREKKESFPLTVTSAQKNPTAFYLCASSPSATGANVLTFGAGSRLTVL.

The V and J genes are TRBV6-8 and TRBJ2-3; no definite D call. Trimming left V 4 bases short and J 3 bases short, with 17 bases between. The CDR3 loop spans 16 amino acids. Germline V gene data show CDR1 as MNHGY and CDR2 as SAAAGT. Here the CDR3 reads CASSSLLAGTTDTQYF. The CDR3 bases are TGTGCCAGCAGTTCCCTCTTGGCTGGTACGACAGATACGCAGTATTTT.

This sequence joins TRBV9 and TRBJ1-4; no firm D call. V gave up 5 bases and J gave up 15 bases, with 20 bases separating them. This CDR3 has 13 amino acids. The germline gives CDR1 SGDLS, CDR2 YYNGEE. CDR3 nucleotides: TGTGCCAGCAGTGAAGCCTCGCGCGGGGAGGTGTTTTTT. Its protein product is CASSEASRGEVFF.

The chain uses TRBV28 and TRBJ2-7; no clear D gene. Germline V gene sequence: CDR1 MDHEN, CDR2 SYDVKM. Trimming took off 7 bases at V and 0 bases at J, with 7 bases between the two ends. The CDR3 length is 12 residues. The CDR3 is CASTTGSYEQYF. The CDR3 DNA follows: TGTGCCAGCACCACTGGCTCCTACGAGCAGTACTTC. The full variable domain, completed using reference TRBV28 and TRBJ2-7, is DVKVTQSSRYLVKRTGEKVFLECVQDMDHENMFWYRQDPGLGLRLIYFSYDVKMKEKGDIPEGYSVSREKKERFSLILESASTNQTSMYLCASTTGSYEQYFGPGTRLTVT.

Relative to its sample, this clone is medium-sized. The chain couples TRBV29-1 to TRBJ2-5, with a weak D call TRBD1 (8 bases). The V end was cut by 4 bases, the J end by 1 base, with 19 bases between. Per germline, CDR1 SQVTM and CDR2 ANQGSEA. The length of the CDR3 is 16 residues. CDR3: CSVGRGTGAFQETQYF. Written as DNA, the CDR3 is TGCAGCGTTGGGCGGGGGACAGGAGCCTTCCAAGAGACCCAGTACTTC.

The gene calls are TRBV28 and TRBJ2-7; 8 positions match TRBD1. V shed 5 bases, J shed 0 bases, and the junction held 12 bases outside the gene matches. Germline CDR1 is MDHEN and CDR2 is SYDVKM. The CDR3 covers 17 residues. CDR3 sequence: CASSANSGTGYSYEQYF. DNA of the CDR3: TGTGCCAGCAGTGCCAACTCCGGGACAGGCTACTCCTACGAGCAGTACTTC.

The chain has TRBV11-3 and TRBJ1-6; 10 bases are a match to TRBD1. The CDR3 has 15 residues. Trimming removed 6 bases from V and 10 bases from J; junction bases left unmatched: 9. In germline, CDR1 is SGHNT, CDR2 YENEEA. The CDR3 DNA reads TGTGCCAGCAGGACCGGGACAGGGGTGGGATCACCCCTCCACTTT. Translation: CASRTGTGVGSPLHF.

This clone is deemed medium-sized (0.01 to 0.1%). This sequence joins TRBV11-3 and TRBJ2-2; TRBD1 matches 7 bases. J lost 0 bases, V lost 2 bases, and 6 bases had no gene match. Germline CDR1 reads SGHNT; CDR2 reads YENEEA. The CDR3 is made up of 17 amino acids. CDR3 in DNA: TGTGCCAGCAGCTTAAACAGGGGTGGCCCGAACACCGGGGAGCTGTTTTTT. Translation gives CASSLNRGGPNTGELFF. The full variable domain, completed using reference TRBV11-3 and TRBJ2-2, is EAGVVQSPRYKIIEKKQPVAFWCNPISGHNTLYWYLQNLGQGPELLIRYENEEAVDDSQLPKDRFSAERLKGVDSTLKIQPAELGDSAVYLCASSLNRGGPNTGELFFGEGSRLTVL.